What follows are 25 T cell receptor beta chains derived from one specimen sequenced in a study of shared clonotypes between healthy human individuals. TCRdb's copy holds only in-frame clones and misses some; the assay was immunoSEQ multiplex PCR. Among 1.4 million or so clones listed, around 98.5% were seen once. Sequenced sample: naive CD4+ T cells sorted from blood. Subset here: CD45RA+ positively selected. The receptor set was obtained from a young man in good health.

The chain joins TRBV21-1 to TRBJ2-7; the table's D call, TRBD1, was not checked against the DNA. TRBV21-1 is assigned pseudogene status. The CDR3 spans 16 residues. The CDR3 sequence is CASSKNRDRGNHEQYF. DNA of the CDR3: TGTGCCAGCAGCAAAAACCGGGACAGGGGGAACCACGAGCAGTACTTC.

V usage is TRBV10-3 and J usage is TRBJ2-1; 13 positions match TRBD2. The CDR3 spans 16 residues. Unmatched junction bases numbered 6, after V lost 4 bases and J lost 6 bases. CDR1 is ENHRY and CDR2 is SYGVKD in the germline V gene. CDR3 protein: CAISARGLAGLNEQFF. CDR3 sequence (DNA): TGTGCCATCAGTGCCAGGGGACTAGCGGGACTCAATGAGCAGTTCTTC.

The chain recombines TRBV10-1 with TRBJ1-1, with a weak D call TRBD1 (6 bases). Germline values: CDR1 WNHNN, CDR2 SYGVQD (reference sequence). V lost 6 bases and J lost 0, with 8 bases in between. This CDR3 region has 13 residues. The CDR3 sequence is CASRGTLNTEAFF. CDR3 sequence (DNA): TGCGCCAGCAGGGGGACACTGAACACTGAAGCTTTCTTT.

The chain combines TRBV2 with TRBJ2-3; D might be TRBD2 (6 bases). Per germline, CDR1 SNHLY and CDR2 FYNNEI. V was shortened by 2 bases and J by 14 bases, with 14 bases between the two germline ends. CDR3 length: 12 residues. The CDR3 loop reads CASSELARRGYF. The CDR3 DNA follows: TGTGCCAGCAGTGAACTAGCGCGAAGAGGGTATTTT.

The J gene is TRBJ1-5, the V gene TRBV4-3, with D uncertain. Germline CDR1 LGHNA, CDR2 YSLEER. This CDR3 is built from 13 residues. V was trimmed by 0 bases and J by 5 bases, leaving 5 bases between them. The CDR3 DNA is TGCGCCAGCAGCCAAGAAAGGGATCAGCCCCAGCATTTT. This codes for CASSQERDQPQHF.

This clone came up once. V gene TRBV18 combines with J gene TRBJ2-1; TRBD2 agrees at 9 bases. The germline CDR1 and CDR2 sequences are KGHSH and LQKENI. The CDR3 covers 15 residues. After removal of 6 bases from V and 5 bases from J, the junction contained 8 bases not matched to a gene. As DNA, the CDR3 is TGTGCCAGCTCCCCGGGTAGCGGGAGCCACAATGAGCAGTTCTTC. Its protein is CASSPGSGSHNEQFF.

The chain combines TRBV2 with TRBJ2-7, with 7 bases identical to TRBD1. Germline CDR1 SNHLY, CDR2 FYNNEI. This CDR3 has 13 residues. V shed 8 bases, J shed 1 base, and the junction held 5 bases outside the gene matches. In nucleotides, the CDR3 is TGTGCCAGCTGGACAGGCCCTTCCTACGAGCAGTACTTC. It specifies CASWTGPSYEQYF.

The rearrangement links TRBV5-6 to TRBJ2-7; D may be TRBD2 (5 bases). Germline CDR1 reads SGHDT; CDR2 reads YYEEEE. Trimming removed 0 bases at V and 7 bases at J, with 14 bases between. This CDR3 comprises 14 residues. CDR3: CASSLVRRGGEQYF. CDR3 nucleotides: TGTGCCAGCAGCTTGGTTCGCCGCGGCGGGGAGCAGTACTTC.

Here the CDR3 DNA reads TGTGCCAGCAGCTTGGGTCCCCCCCGAATAAACCCCGGGGAGCTGTTTTTT. It specifies CASSLGPPRINPGELFF. The J gene is TRBJ2-2, the V gene TRBV5-5, with no clear D. Germline CDR1 reads SGHKS; CDR2 reads YYEKEE (reference sequence). The CDR3 sequence is 17 residues long. The ends were cut back, 0 bases at V and 6 bases at J, with 18 bases in the middle.

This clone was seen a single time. The CDR3 reads CATSRDRFSYEQYF. CDR3 sequence (DNA): TGTGCCACCAGCAGAGACAGGTTTTCCTACGAGCAGTACTTC. J is TRBJ2-7 and V is TRBV15; no clear D. V was shortened by 0 bases and J by 1 base, with 7 bases between the two germline ends. CDR1 LNHNV and CDR2 YYDKDF come from the germline V gene (reference sequence). This CDR3 has 14 amino acids. The whole variable domain, remainder taken from reference TRBV15 and TRBJ2-7, is DAMVIQNPRYQVTQFGKPVTLSCSQTLNHNVMYWYQQKSSQAPKLLFHYYDKDFNNEADTPDNFQSRRPNTSFCFLDIRSPGLGDTAMYLCATSRDRFSYEQYFGPGTRLTVT.

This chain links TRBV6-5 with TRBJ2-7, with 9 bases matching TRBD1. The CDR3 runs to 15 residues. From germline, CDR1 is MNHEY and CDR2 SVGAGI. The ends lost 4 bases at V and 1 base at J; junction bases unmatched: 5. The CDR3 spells CASSSTGGPSYEQYF. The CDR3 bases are TGTGCCAGCAGTTCTACAGGGGGCCCTTCCTACGAGCAGTACTTC.

CDR3 amino acids: CASSYVSGTGYEQYF. DNA of the CDR3: TGTGCCAGCAGTTACGTATCCGGGACAGGCTACGAGCAGTACTTC. The V and J genes are TRBV6-5 and TRBJ2-7; 8 nucleotides line up with TRBD1. CDR1 is MNHEY and CDR2 is SVGAGI in the germline V gene. The CDR3 consists of 15 residues. Trimming cost V 2 bases and J 3 bases; bases outside gene matches: 6.

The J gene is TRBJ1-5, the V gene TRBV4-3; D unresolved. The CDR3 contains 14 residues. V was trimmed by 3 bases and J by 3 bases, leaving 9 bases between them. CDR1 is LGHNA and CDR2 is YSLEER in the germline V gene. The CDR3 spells CASSQKWLNQPQHF. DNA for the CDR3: TGCGCCAGCAGCCAGAAATGGCTCAATCAGCCCCAGCATTTT.

CDR3 coding DNA: TGCGCCAGCAGCCCACCCCATTCAGCGGGAGGGGTCTCAGATACGCAGTATTTT. It specifies CASSPPHSAGGVSDTQYF. The chain employs TRBV4-3 and TRBJ2-3, with TRBD2 matching 10 bases. The CDR3 consists of 18 residues. Germline CDR1 is LGHNA and CDR2 is YSLEER. With 4 bases clipped from V and 4 bases from J, the junction kept 14 bases outside the gene matches.

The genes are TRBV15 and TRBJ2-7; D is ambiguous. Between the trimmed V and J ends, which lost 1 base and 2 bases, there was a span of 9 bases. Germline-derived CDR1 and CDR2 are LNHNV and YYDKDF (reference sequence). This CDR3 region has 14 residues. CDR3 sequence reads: CATSRVGPPYEQYF. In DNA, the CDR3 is TGTGCCACCAGCAGAGTCGGACCACCCTACGAGCAGTACTTC.

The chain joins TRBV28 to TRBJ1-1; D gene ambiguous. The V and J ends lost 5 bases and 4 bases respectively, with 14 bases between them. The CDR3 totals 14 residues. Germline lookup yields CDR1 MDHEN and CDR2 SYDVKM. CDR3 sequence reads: CASSPVSLATEAFF. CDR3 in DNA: TGTGCCAGCAGTCCCGTATCCCTCGCCACTGAAGCTTTCTTT.

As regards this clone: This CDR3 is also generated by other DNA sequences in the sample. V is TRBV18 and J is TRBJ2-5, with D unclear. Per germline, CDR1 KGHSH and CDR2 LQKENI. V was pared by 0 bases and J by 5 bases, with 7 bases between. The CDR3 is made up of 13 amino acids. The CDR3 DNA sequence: TGTGCCAGCTCACCACCTTCGGTCGAGACCCAGTACTTC. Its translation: CASSPPSVETQYF.

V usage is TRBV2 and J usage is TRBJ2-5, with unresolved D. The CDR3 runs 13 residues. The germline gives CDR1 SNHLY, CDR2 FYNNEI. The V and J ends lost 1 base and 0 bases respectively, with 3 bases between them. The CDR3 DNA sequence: TGTGCCAGCAGTGAAGATGACCAAGAGACCCAGTACTTC. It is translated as CASSEDDQETQYF.

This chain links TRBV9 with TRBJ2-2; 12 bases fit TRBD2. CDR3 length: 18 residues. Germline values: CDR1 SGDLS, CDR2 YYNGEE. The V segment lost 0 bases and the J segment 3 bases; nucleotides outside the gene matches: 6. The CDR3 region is CASSVGTSGNWYTGELFF. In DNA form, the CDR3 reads TGTGCCAGCAGCGTAGGGACTAGCGGGAACTGGTACACCGGGGAGCTGTTTTTT.

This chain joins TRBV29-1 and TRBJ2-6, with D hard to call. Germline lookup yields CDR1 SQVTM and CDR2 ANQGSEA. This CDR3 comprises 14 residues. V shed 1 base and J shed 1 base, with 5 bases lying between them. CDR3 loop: CSVEGLSGANVLTF. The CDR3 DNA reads TGCAGCGTTGAAGGGCTATCTGGGGCCAACGTCCTGACTTTC.

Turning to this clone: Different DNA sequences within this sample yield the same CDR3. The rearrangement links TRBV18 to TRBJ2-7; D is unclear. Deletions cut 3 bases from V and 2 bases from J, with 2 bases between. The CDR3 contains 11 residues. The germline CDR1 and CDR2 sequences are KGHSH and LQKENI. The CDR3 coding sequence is TGTGCCAGCTCACCCGCCTACGAGCAGTACTTC. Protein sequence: CASSPAYEQYF. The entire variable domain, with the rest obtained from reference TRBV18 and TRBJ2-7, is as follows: NAGVMQNPRHLVRRRGQEARLRCSPMKGHSHVYWYRQLPEEGLKFMVYLQKENIIDESGMPKERFSAEFPKEGPSILRIQQVVRGDSAAYFCASSPAYEQYFGPGTRLTVT.

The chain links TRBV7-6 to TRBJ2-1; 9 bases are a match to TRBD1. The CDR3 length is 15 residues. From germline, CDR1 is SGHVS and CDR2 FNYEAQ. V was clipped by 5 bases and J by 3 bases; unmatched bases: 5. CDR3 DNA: TGTGCCAGCAGCGTGGGACAGGGTAACTACAATGAGCAGTTCTTC. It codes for CASSVGQGNYNEQFF.

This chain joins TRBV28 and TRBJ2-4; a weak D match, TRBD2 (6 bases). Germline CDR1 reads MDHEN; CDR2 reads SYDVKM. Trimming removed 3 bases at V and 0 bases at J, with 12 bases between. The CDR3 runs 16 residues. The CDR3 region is CASSFTTGLAKNIQYF. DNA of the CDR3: TGTGCCAGCAGTTTTACGACGGGACTAGCCAAAAACATTCAGTACTTC.

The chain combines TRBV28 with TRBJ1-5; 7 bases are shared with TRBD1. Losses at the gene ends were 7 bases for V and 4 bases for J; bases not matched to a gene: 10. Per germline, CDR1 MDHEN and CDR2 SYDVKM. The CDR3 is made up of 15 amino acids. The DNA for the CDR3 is TGTGCCAGCACCATTGGGACAGCCTATAATCAGCCCCAGCATTTT. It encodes CASTIGTAYNQPQHF.

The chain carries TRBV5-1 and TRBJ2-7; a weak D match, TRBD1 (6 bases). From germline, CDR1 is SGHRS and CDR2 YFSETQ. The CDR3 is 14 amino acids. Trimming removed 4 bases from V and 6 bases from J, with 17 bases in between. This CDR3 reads CASSPIQGSAEQYF. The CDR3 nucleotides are TGCGCCAGCAGCCCAATACAGGGATCGGCCGAGCAGTACTTC.